This T cell receptor beta chain emerged from a study of cytomegalovirus exposure and HLA in healthy donors. Whole-study results and caveats: Confirmation in vitro established that three CMV-associated chains were specific for CMV antigens. Earlier analysis found most TCR beta V segments productive about 90% or about 30% of the time.

Both 60 Vbeta primers and 13 Jbeta primers went into the PCR. Libraries were prepared by immunoSEQ multiplex PCR; TCRdb keeps only in-frame clonotypes and omits some of them. The data contain about 110,000 clones, just over 75% of them singletons. Note on this clone: Its matching antigen is unknown.

The CDR3 sequence is 15 residues long. Germline loops: CDR1 SGHRS, CDR2 YFSETQ. V was clipped by 4 bases and J by 2 bases, with 12 bases between them. What was sequenced was PBMCs. The chain carries TRBV5-1 and TRBJ2-2, with a possible D match to TRBD1 (6 bases). The TCR originated in a man younger than 45 in good health and CMV-seropositive. The chain's CDR3 is CASSRSGQNTGELFF. CDR3 DNA: TGCGCCAGCAGCCGTTCGGGACAAAACACCGGGGAGCTGTTTTTT.